Below, one T cell receptor (beta chain) is given with its context. Its antigen remains unknown. This sample stems from a study of cytomegalovirus exposure and HLA in healthy donors. V shed 6 bases, J shed 6 bases, and the junction held 5 bases outside the gene matches. Germline V gives CDR1 SGHNT, CDR2 YYREEE (reference sequence). The CDR3 length is 14 residues. TCRdb's table, derived via immunoSEQ multiplex PCR, lists solely in-frame clones and lacks some. The sample has hundreds of thousands of clones; around four fifths are singletons. General study findings and limits: Cytomegalovirus association was listed for roughly 160 TCR beta chains. The tendency of first-cohort TCR clusters to co-occur in the 100 to 150 validation repertoires was identified by a subsequent analysis.

The sample consisted of PBMCs. The chain joins TRBV5-4 to TRBJ2-3; 12 bases fit TRBD2. The receptor comes from a woman in her late teens or twenties in good health and CMV-seronegative. This CDR3 reads CASTLAGGGDTQYF. For the CDR3, the DNA is TGTGCCAGCACACTAGCGGGAGGCGGGGATACGCAGTATTTT.